This TCR beta chain was retrieved from a study of blood T cell repertoires in COVID-19. This table comes from immunoSEQ multiplex PCR, and its TCRdb copy is limited to in-frame clones, with some not included. The table lists roughly 120,000 clones, around 90% of them singletons. The ends lost 6 bases at V and 4 bases at J; junction bases unmatched: 5. This CDR3 is built from 16 residues. Germline V gene sequence: CDR1 MDHEN, CDR2 SYDVKM. It was during active infection that Seattle patients were enrolled and then longitudinally followed. The receptor was derived from a man aged 55 to 69 with COVID-19, enrolled during active disease. The sample taken for sequencing was peripheral blood. V gene TRBV28 combines with J gene TRBJ2-4, with TRBD2 identical over 14 bases. The CDR3 region has the DNA TGTGCCAGCAGGGGGGGACTAGCGGGAGTAAAAAACATTCAGTACTTC. This translates into CASRGGLAGVKNIQYF. Variable domain in full (rest from reference TRBV28 and TRBJ2-4): DVKVTQSSRYLVKRTGEKVFLECVQDMDHENMFWYRQDPGLGLRLIYFSYDVKMKEKGDIPEGYSVSREKKERFSLILESASTNQTSMYLCASRGGLAGVKNIQYFGAGTRLSVL.